Listed below are T cell receptor beta chains from one sample, sequenced in a study of blood T cell repertoires in COVID-19. Produced via immunoSEQ multiplex PCR; TCRdb's table is partial and in-frame only. The sample yields about 260,000 clones, approximately 86% seen once. Sequencing used peripheral blood. These TCRs come from a man in his thirties or forties with active or convalescent COVID-19. Both conserved end residues are part of each CDR3. Fields, in order: clone size, J gene, V gene, CDR3 protein. Where a row states a size, it is once, few, many or the class of an expanded clone; other rows omit it.

.,TRBJ1-2,TRBV6-5,CASRPHDGSYGYTF
few,TRBJ1-1,TRBV18,CAGRDGMNTEAFF
.,TRBJ1-1,TRBV5-5,CASSPTGGAGLTEAFF
.,TRBJ1-2,TRBV6-1,CASSESGFNLGQGGYTF
.,TRBJ1-2,TRBV4-1,CASSQDLNRASTF
.,TRBJ1-1,TRBV6-1,CASSEMGGNTEAFF
few,TRBJ2-7,TRBV5-1,CASSFSSGGAYEQYF
.,TRBJ2-1,TRBV21-1,CASSHRGRGDEQFF
.,TRBJ2-5,TRBV5-6,CASSAGSGGETQYF
.,TRBJ1-6,TRBV10-3,CAISQQGEGSPLHF
.,TRBJ2-7,TRBV13,CASSFSGAAYEQYF
.,TRBJ2-1,TRBV9,CASSVPRLAEEQFF
.,TRBJ1-3,TRBV19,CASSIGRSGNTIYF
once,TRBJ2-3,TRBV9,CASSVGPGDGDTQYF
once,TRBJ1-4,TRBV5-4,CASSPDINREKLFF
few,TRBJ1-6,TRBV6-6,CASSVTVFGNSPLHF
.,TRBJ1-1,TRBV5-1,CASQSQTNTEAFF
.,TRBJ1-2,TRBV6-5,CASTDGTYIGYTF
.,TRBJ1-1,TRBV29-1,CSVERDRDTEAFF
.,TRBJ2-2,TRBV9,CASSPQRGQINTGELFF
.,TRBJ1-6,TRBV7-9,CASSLAGVASPLHF
.,TRBJ1-5,TRBV10-3,CAISEQTGESGPQHF
.,TRBJ2-1,TRBV5-1,CASSLLQGSYNEQFF
.,TRBJ1-3,TRBV30,CAWSVGVRGNTIYF
.,TRBJ1-5,TRBV6-4,CASNAGQDRDYQPQHF
.,TRBJ2-3,TRBV5-5,CASSLAAGMGADTQYF
.,TRBJ2-3,TRBV9,CASSVTSGSSTDTQYF
.,TRBJ1-4,TRBV30,CAWRKDRDGINEKLFF
.,TRBJ2-1,TRBV11-3,CASSLVASGGAYEQFF
few,TRBJ1-5,TRBV2,CASIDGTGGNQPQHF
.,TRBJ1-2,TRBV2,CASSEAAGQLYGYTF